This T cell receptor beta chain appears in the sequencing data of a study of shared clonotypes between healthy human individuals. General observations from the study: At large depth, rarefaction still showed sorted-subset sequencing to be incomplete.

Sorted-subset replicate PCR reactions contained 200 ng DNA, corresponding to tens of thousands of T cell genomes. Assay used: immunoSEQ multiplex PCR; TCRdb lists only in-frame clones, some missing. The sample contains hundreds of thousands of clones, about 96% of which appear only once. The CDR3 spans 14 residues. With V trimmed by 7 bases and J by 4 bases, 7 bases remained unmatched. Looked up from germline, CDR1 is MNHNS and CDR2 is SASEGT. As to this clone: What it recognizes is unknown.

Sequencing was performed on naive CD4+ T cells sorted from blood. Stated subset: CD45RA+ positively selected. The V gene is TRBV6-1, the J gene TRBJ1-5; 7 nucleotides match TRBD1. The TCR comes from a woman aged 25 to 39 in good health. The CDR3 region is CASNQGGNNQPQHF. For the CDR3, the DNA is TGTGCCAGCAACCAGGGGGGGAATAATCAGCCCCAGCATTTT.